The T cell receptor (beta chain) under discussion was sequenced for a study of T cell changes during pregnancy in multiple sclerosis. V gave up 6 bases and J gave up 7 bases, with 16 bases separating them. CDR1 is SGHTA, CDR2 FQGNSA, per germline. The CDR3 spans 14 residues. Measured with immunoSEQ multiplex PCR; TCRdb has only the in-frame clones, and not every one. This table has around 56,000 clones, over 75% appearing once. Sequences were derived from peripheral blood, sampled after pregnancy. The TCR sequence derives from a female donor with multiple sclerosis, enrolled in a pregnancy study. This chain uses TRBV7-2 with TRBJ2-1; TRBD2 might be the D (7 bases). The CDR3 region is CASSYGGAWNEQFF. CDR3 bases: TGTGCCAGCAGTTATGGGGGGGCCTGGAATGAGCAGTTCTTC.